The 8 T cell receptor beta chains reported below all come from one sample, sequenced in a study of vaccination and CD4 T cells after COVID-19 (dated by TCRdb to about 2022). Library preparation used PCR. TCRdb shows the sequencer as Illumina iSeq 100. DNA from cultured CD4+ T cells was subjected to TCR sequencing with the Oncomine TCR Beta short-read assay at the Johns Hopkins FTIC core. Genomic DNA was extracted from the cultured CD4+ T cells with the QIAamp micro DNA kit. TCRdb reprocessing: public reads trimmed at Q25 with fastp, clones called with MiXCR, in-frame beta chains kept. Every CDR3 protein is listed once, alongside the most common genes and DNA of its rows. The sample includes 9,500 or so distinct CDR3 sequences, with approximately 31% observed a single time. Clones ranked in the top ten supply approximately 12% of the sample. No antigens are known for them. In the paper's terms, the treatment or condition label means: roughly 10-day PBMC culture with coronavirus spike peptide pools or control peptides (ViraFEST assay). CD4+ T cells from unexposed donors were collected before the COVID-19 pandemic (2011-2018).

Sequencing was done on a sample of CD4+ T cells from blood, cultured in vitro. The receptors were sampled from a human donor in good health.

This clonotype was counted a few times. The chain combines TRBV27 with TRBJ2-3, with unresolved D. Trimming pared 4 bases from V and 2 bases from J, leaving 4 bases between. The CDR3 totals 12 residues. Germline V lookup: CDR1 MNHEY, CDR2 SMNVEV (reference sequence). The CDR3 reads CASSSYTDTQYF. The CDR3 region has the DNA TGTGCCAGCAGTTCTTACACAGATACGCAGTATTTT.

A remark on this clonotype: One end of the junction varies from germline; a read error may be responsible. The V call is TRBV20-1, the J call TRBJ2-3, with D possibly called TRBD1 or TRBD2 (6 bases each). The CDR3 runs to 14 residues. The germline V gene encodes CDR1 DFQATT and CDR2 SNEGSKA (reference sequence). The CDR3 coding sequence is TGCAGTGCTAGTTTTAGGGGGGAAATAGATACGCGGTATTTT. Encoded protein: CSASFRGEIDTRYF.

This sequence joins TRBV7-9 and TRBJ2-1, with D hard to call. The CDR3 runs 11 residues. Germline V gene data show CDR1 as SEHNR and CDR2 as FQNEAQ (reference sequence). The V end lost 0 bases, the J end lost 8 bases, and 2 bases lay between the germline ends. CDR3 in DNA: TGTGCCAGCAGCTTAGCAGATGAGCAGTTCTTC. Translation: CASSLADEQFF.

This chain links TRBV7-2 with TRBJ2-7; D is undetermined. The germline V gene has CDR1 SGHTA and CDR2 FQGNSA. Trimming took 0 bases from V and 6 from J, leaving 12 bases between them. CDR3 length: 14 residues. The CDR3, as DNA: TGTGCCAGCAGCTTAGCTGTGGGGTTTCGCGAGCAGTACTTC. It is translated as CASSLAVGFREQYF.

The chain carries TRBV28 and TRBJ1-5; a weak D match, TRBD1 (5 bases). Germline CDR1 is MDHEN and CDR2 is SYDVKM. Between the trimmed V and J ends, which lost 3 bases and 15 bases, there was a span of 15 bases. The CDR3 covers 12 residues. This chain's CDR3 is CASSFGTVLWHF. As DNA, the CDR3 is TGTGCCAGCAGTTTTGGGACTGTCCTATGGCATTTT.

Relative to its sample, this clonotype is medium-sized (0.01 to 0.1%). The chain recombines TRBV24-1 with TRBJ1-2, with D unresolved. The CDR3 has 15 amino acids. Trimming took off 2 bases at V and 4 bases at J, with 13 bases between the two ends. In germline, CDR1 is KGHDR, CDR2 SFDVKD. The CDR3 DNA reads TGTGCCACCAGTGATTCCGGACGGCCCCTCTATGGCTACACCTTC. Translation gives CATSDSGRPLYGYTF.

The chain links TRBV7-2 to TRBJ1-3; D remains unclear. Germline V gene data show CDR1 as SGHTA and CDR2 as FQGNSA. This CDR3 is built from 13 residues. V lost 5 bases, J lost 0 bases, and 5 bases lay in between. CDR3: CASSANSGNTIYF. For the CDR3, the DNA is TGTGCCAGCAGCGCAAACTCTGGAAACACCATATATTTT.

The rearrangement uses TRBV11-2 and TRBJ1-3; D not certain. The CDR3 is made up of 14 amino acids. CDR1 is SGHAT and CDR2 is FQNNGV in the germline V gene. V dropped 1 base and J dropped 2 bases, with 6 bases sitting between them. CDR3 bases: TGTGCCAGCAGCTTAGGTTTAACTGGAAACACCATATATTTT. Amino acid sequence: CASSLGLTGNTIYF.